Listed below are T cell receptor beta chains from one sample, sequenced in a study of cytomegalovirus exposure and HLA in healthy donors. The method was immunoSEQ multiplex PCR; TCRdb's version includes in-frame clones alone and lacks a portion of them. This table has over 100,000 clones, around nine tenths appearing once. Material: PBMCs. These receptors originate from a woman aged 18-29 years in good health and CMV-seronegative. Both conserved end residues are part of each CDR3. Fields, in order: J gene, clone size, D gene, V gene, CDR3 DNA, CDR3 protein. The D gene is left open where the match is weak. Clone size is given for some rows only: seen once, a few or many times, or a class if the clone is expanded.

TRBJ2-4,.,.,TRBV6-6,TGTGCCAGCAGTTCCCCCGGGGGAAGCAAAAACATTCAGTACTTC,CASSSPGGSKNIQYF
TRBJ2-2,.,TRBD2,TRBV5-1,TGCGCCAGCAGCTACGGACTAGCGGGAGAGGGCGGGGAGCTGTTTTTT,CASSYGLAGEGGELFF
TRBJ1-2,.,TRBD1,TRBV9,TGTGCCAGCAGTCGGACAGGTCTCAACTGGGGCTACACCTTC,CASSRTGLNWGYTF
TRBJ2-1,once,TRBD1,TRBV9,TGTGCCAGCAGCGTAGGGACAGGGGAGTACGAGCAGTTCTTC,CASSVGTGEYEQFF
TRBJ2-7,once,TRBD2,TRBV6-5,TGTGCCAGCAGTTACGGGGGAGGGAAAGAGTACTTC,CASSYGGGKEYF
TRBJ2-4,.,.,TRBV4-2,TGTGCCAGCAGCCAGGAACTAGCAGACATTCAGTACTTC,CASSQELADIQYF
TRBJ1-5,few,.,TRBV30,TGTGCCTGGACACATAACAGGGCTTTTAGCAATCAGCCCCAGCATTTT,CAWTHNRAFSNQPQHF
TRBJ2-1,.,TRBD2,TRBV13,TGTGCCAGCAGCCCAGGGACTAGCGGGACCTCTGAGCAGTTCTTC,CASSPGTSGTSEQFF
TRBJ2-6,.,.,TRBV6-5,TGTGCCAGCAGTTACAAGGGGGACTCTGGGGCCAACGTCCTGACTTTC,CASSYKGDSGANVLTF
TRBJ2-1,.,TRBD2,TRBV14,TGTGCCAGCAGCCAAGAGAGGACTAGCGGGGGCCGAAAGCAGTTCTTC,CASSQERTSGGRKQFF
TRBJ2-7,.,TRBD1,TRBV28,TGTGCCAGCACTCAAGGGACAGGGCCTCACGAGCAGTACTTC,CASTQGTGPHEQYF
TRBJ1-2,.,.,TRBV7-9,TGTGCCAGCAAAGGGGATGACTATGGCTACACCTTC,CASKGDDYGYTF
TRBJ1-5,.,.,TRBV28,TGTGCCAGCAGTCCGTTAGAGATTTATAGCAATCAGCCCCAGCATTTT,CASSPLEIYSNQPQHF
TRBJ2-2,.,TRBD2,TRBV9,TGTGCCAGCAGCGGTTCTAGCGGGGGAAACACCGGGGAGCTGTTTTTT,CASSGSSGGNTGELFF
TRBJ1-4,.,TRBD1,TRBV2,TGTGCCAGCAGTGAAGACCGGACAGGGTGGCGAGCTAATGAAAAACTGTTTTTT,CASSEDRTGWRANEKLFF
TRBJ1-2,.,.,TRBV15,TGTGCCACCAGCAGAGATGGGCCCTTCGGATATGGCTACACCTTC,CATSRDGPFGYGYTF
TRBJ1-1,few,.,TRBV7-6,TGTGCCAGCAGCTTAGGGGCTTTGAACACTGAAGCTTTCTTT,CASSLGALNTEAFF
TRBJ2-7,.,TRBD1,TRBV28,TGTGCCAGCATCGTTAGGTCCGGACAGGGGAATTCGCACGAGCAGTACTTC,CASIVRSGQGNSHEQYF
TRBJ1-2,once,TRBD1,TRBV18,TGTGCCAGCTCACCCGCGACAGGGGGGGAAGGAGGCTACACCTTC,CASSPATGGEGGYTF
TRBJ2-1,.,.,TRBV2,TGTGCCAGCTCGAGCCTTATCTCCTACAATGAGCAGTTCTTC,CASSSLISYNEQFF
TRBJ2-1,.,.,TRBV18,TGTGCCAGCTCACCTCCAGTGATCCGCACGGGGTACAATGAGCAGTTCTTC,CASSPPVIRTGYNEQFF
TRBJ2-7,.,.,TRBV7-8,TGTGCCAGCAGCGAGGGTACCGGCGAGCAGTACTTC,CASSEGTGEQYF
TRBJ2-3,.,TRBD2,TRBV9,TGTGCCAGCAGCAATCGGGGGGGCGGAGATACGCAGTATTTT,CASSNRGGGDTQYF
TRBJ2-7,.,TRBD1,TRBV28,TGTGCCAGCAGTTTATACCCGGGACAGAACTACGAGCAGTACTTC,CASSLYPGQNYEQYF
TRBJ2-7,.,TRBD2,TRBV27,TGTGCCAGCAGTTTAGTAGCGGGAAGCTACGAGCAGTACTTC,CASSLVAGSYEQYF
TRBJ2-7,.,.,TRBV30,TGTGCCTGGAGTGAAGCGGTGGGTATTTACGAGCAGTACTTC,CAWSEAVGIYEQYF
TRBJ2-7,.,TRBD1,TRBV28,TGTGCCAGCAGTTACGGACAGGGACTCTCCTACGAGCAGTACTTC,CASSYGQGLSYEQYF
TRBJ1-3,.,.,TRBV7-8,TGTGCCAGCAGATCCGACAGCTCTGGAAACACCATATATTTT,CASRSDSSGNTIYF
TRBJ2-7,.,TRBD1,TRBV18,TGTGCCAGCTCACCAGCACAGGGGGCTCGGTACGGGCAGTACTTC,CASSPAQGARYGQYF
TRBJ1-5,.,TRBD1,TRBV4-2,TGTGCCAGCAGCCAAGAAGGTGGGGACAGGGAATCCTATAGCAATCAGCCCCAGCATTTT,CASSQEGGDRESYSNQPQHF